Described below is a single TCR beta chain sequence and its context. The data derive from a study of Ad26.COV2.S vaccination and SARS-CoV-2 variants. As to treatment: roughly 18 received Ad26.COV2.S at low or high dose, single or two shots; about 5 received placebo; per-sample allocation not given. After the first vaccine or placebo injection, samples were drawn on day 63. Germline CDR1 and CDR2: SGHTA and FQGNSA. The V gene lost 2 bases and the J gene lost 1 base, with 11 bases spanning the gap. There are 15 residues in the CDR3. The table came from immunoSEQ multiplex PCR; TCRdb's copy has only in-frame clones and leaves some out. This table has 330,000 or so clones, approximately 87% appearing once.

The sequenced sample was peripheral blood, obtained in a trial of Ad26.COV2.S vaccine versus placebo. This sequence joins TRBV7-2 and TRBJ2-5; D gene ambiguous. The source of this sequence is a person between 18 and 59 years old who received the Ad26.COV2.S COVID-19 vaccine or a placebo. Written as DNA, the CDR3 is TGTGCCAGCAGCTTAAGGGTAGTTACCCAAGAGACCCAGTACTTC. Encoded protein: CASSLRVVTQETQYF.